The rows below give T cell receptor beta chains drawn from one sample of a study of STAT5B mutations in CD4+ large granular lymphocyte leukemia. Only in-frame clones appear in the TCRdb table, and some are missing; sequencing was by immunoSEQ multiplex PCR. The sample holds over 35,000 clones, roughly 81% seen once. Sequenced input: CD4+ T cells from blood buffy coats. The source of these receptors is a human donor in good health. CDR3s include the opening cysteine and the closing phenylalanine or tryptophan. Fields, in order: D gene, V gene, J gene, clone size, CDR3 protein, CDR3 DNA. D genes are given only for firm matches. A clone size is listed for some rows: how often the clone was seen (once, few, many), or a class if it is expanded.

D: TRBD2
V: TRBV5-1
J: TRBJ2-3
size: -
CDR3: CASSRTSGSSTDTQYF
DNA: TGCGCCAGCAGCCGGACTAGCGGGAGTTCAACAGATACGCAGTATTTT

D: -
V: TRBV2
J: TRBJ2-7
size: -
CDR3: CASRSGTWGPYEQYF
DNA: TGTGCCAGCAGGTCCGGGACTTGGGGACCGTACGAGCAGTACTTC

D: -
V: TRBV5-6
J: TRBJ1-5
size: few
CDR3: CASSLEGGGQPQHF
DNA: TGTGCCAGCAGCTTGGAAGGAGGAGGTCAGCCCCAGCATTTT

D: -
V: TRBV11-1
J: TRBJ2-7
size: -
CDR3: CASSLRRSPTYEQYF
DNA: TGTGCCAGCAGCTTGAGAAGGTCCCCTACCTACGAGCAGTACTTC

D: -
V: TRBV6-1
J: TRBJ2-5
size: -
CDR3: CASSEIETQYF
DNA: TGTGCCAGCAGTGAAATCGAGACCCAGTACTTC

D: -
V: TRBV18
J: TRBJ2-2
size: once
CDR3: CASSRDFLNTGELFF
DNA: TGTGCCAGCTCGCGGGACTTCCTGAACACCGGGGAGCTGTTTTTT

D: -
V: TRBV11-2
J: TRBJ2-1
size: once
CDR3: CASSRNGGPSYNEQFF
DNA: TGTGCCAGCAGCAGGAACGGCGGGCCCTCCTACAATGAGCAGTTCTTC

D: TRBD1
V: TRBV15
J: TRBJ1-1
size: -
CDR3: CATSRQGAMNTEAFF
DNA: TGTGCCACCAGCCGGCAGGGGGCTATGAACACTGAAGCTTTCTTT

D: -
V: TRBV6-6
J: TRBJ2-5
size: -
CDR3: CASKRGEETQYF
DNA: TGTGCCAGCAAACGGGGAGAAGAGACCCAGTACTTC

D: -
V: TRBV7-2
J: TRBJ2-3
size: -
CDR3: CASSLWVAGTDTQYF
DNA: TGTGCCAGCAGCTTGTGGGTTGCGGGTACAGATACGCAGTATTTT

D: TRBD1
V: TRBV29-1
J: TRBJ1-5
size: -
CDR3: CSVEEDRYQPQHF
DNA: TGCAGCGTTGAAGAGGACAGGTATCAGCCCCAGCATTTT